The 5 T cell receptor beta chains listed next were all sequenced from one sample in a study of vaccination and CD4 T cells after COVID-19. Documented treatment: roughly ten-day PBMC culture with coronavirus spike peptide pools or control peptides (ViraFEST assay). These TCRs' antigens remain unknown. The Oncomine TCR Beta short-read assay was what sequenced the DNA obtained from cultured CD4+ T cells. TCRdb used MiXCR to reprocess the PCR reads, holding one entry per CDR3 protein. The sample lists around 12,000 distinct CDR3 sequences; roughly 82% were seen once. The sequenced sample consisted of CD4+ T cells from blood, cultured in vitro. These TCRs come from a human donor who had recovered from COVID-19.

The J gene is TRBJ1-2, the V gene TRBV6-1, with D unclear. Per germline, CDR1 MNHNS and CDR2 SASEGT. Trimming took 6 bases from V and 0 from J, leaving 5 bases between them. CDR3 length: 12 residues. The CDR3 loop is CASRQSNYGYTF. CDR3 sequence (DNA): TGTGCCAGCAGGCAGTCTAACTATGGCTACACCTTC.

The CDR3 DNA follows: TGCAGCGTGGGACTCCAAGAGACCCAGTACTTC. Its protein product is CSVGLQETQYF. V usage is TRBV29-1 and J usage is TRBJ2-5, with a possible D match to TRBD2 (6 bases). Germline CDR1 is SQVTM and CDR2 is ANQGSEA. CDR3 length: 11 residues. V lost 6 bases and J lost 1, with 6 bases in between.

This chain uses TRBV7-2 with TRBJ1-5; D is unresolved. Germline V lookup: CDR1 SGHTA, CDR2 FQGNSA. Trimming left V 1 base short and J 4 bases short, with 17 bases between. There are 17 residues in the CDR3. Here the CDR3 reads CASSLVGNFGPNQPQHF. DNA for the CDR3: TGTGCCAGCAGCTTAGTCGGCAATTTTGGTCCGAATCAGCCCCAGCATTTT.

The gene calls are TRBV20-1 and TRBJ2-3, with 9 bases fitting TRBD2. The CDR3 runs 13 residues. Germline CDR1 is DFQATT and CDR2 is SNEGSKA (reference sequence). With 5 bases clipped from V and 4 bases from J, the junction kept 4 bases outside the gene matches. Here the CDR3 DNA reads TGCAGTGCTTTAGCGGGAGTGGCAGATACGCAGTATTTT. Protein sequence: CSALAGVADTQYF.

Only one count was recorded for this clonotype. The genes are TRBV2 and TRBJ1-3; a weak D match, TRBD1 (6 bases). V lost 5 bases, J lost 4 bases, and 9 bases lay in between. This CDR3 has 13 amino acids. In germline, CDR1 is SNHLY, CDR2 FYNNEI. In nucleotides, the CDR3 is TGTGCCAGCAGTTGGGACACAGGAAACACCATATATTTT. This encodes CASSWDTGNTIYF.